This paragraph reports one TCR beta chain. As yet, its antigen is unknown. These data belong to a study of post-analysis software for immune sequencing data. Trimming cost V 2 bases and J 0 bases; bases outside gene matches: 7. This CDR3 spans 18 amino acids. CDR1 and CDR2 (germline): MNHEY, SVGAGI. cDNA libraries of TCR beta carried unique molecular identifiers. Out of roughly 0.85 to 11 million T cells, a few hundred thousand cDNA molecules were generated. One entry per CDR3 protein results from TCRdb running MiXCR on the PCR reads. The sample has 750,000 to 950,000 distinct CDR3 sequences; around 46% are singletons. Points from the study as a whole: TRBV5-6, TRBV5-1 and TRBV20-1 belonged to a set of a handful of TRBV segments that were more frequent in patients than controls. Among multiple sclerosis patients, normalized Chao1 diversity was significantly below that of controls.

The chain links TRBV6-5 to TRBJ2-6, with 7 positions matching TRBD1. This TCR derives from a girl under 18 with multiple sclerosis. Sample: blood. DNA of the CDR3: TGTGCCAGCAGTTACAGTGGACAGGCTTCCTCTGGGGCCAACGTCCTGACTTTC. This sequence encodes CASSYSGQASSGANVLTF.